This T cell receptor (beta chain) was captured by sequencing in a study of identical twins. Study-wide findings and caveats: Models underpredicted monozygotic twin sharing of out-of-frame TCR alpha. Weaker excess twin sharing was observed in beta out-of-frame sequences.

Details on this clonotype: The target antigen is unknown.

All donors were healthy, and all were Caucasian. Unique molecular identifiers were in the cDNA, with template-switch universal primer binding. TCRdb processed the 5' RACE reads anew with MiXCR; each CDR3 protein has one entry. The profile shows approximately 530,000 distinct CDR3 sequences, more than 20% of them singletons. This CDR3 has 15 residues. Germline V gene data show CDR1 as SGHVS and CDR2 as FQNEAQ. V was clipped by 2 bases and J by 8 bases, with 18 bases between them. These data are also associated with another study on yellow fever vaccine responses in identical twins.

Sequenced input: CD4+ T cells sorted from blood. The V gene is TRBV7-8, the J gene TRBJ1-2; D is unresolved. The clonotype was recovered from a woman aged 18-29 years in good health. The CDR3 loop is CASSLSVSVLVGYTF. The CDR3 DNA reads TGTGCCAGCAGCTTATCAGTCTCGGTTCTTGTGGGCTACACCTTC.